These 3 T cell receptor beta chains were sequenced from one sample in a study of CD8 T cells in ankylosing spondylitis. One entry per CDR3 protein, called by TCRdb with MiXCR from the 5' RACE reads. Here the sample spans a few hundred thousand distinct CDR3 sequences, 15% to 20% being singletons. Sample: blood, either unsorted or a sorted T cell fraction (not recorded which). The origin of the receptors is a male donor with ankylosing spondylitis or in good health (not recorded which).

The chain employs TRBV27 and TRBJ2-7; D not certain. The CDR3 sequence is 14 residues long. The V and J ends lost 2 bases and 6 bases respectively, with 14 bases between them. The V gene's germline CDR1 is MNHEY and CDR2 SMNVEV (reference sequence). The CDR3 nucleotides are TGTGCCAGCAGTTTAGCATTGAGACCTCTCGAGCAGTACTTC. Its protein is CASSLALRPLEQYF.

The chain joins TRBV7-8 to TRBJ1-5; D gene uncertain. The germline CDR1 and CDR2 sequences are SGHVS and FQNEAQ. There are 14 residues in the CDR3. V lost 1 base to trimming and J lost 2 bases, with 6 bases between them. The CDR3 loop is CASSLVEGNQPQHF. Here the CDR3 DNA reads TGTGCCAGCAGCTTAGTGGAGGGCAATCAGCCCCAGCATTTT.

This clonotype was seen more than once but under ten times. The chain is built from TRBV4-1 and TRBJ2-3; perhaps D is TRBD1 or TRBD2 (5 bases each). This CDR3 is built from 12 residues. The germline V gene has CDR1 MGHRA and CDR2 YSYEKL. V shed 5 bases and J shed 9 bases, with 12 bases lying between them. The CDR3 sequence is CASSGVGETQYF. CDR3 DNA sequence: TGCGCCAGCAGCGGCGTGGGGGAGACGCAGTATTTT.